The 7 T cell receptor beta chains reported below all come from one sample, sequenced in a study of CD8 T cells in ankylosing spondylitis. TCRdb recomputed calls from the 5' RACE reads with MiXCR, one row per CDR3 protein. The repertoire holds just over 350,000 distinct CDR3 sequences, with 20% as singletons. The sequenced material came from blood, either unsorted or a sorted T cell fraction (not recorded which). The receptors were gathered from a male donor with ankylosing spondylitis or in good health (not recorded which).

The rearrangement joins TRBV4-1 to TRBJ1-5; 8 nucleotides line up with TRBD1. The V gene's germline CDR1 is MGHRA and CDR2 YSYEKL. J was trimmed by 9 bases and V by 0 bases; bases with no gene match: 7. CDR3 size: 15 residues. The CDR3 protein is CASSQDRAGGRPQHF. CDR3 bases: TGCGCCAGCAGCCAAGATAGGGCAGGGGGCAGGCCCCAGCATTTT.

The chain employs TRBV4-2 and TRBJ1-1; no reliable D call. V lost 4 bases, J lost 3 bases, and 9 bases lay in between. The CDR3 has 13 amino acids. Germline V gene lookup returns CDR1 LGHNA and CDR2 YNFKEQ. The DNA for the CDR3 is TGTGCCAGCAGCCCGGTTGCGGACACTGAAGCTTTCTTT. Protein product: CASSPVADTEAFF.

This clonotype showed up just a few times. CDR3 DNA sequence: TGTGCCAGCAGTTTCTCGGCCCACTATGGCTACACCTTC. This codes for CASSFSAHYGYTF. The chain carries TRBV27 and TRBJ1-2, with D unresolved. Germline assignment: CDR1 MNHEY and CDR2 SMNVEV (reference sequence). V dropped 3 bases and J dropped 3 bases, with 8 bases sitting between them. The CDR3 extends over 13 amino acids.

The rearrangement links TRBV19 to TRBJ2-1; 8 bases are shared with TRBD1. The junction had 14 bases not matched to a gene; V was cut back by 8 bases and J by 5 bases. Germline V gene sequence: CDR1 LNHDA, CDR2 SQIVND (reference sequence). The CDR3 totals 16 residues. The DNA for the CDR3 is TGTGCCAGTGACGGCCTCCGGGACAGGAATAACAATGAGCAGTTCTTC. It encodes CASDGLRDRNNNEQFF.

This clonotype has a handful of counts. The CDR3 loop is CASSDPDRRMDEQYF. CDR3 bases: TGTGCCAGCAGTGATCCGGACAGGCGTATGGACGAGCAGTACTTC. The chain employs TRBV2 and TRBJ2-7; 7 positions agree with TRBD1. In germline, CDR1 is SNHLY, CDR2 FYNNEI. The trim removed 3 bases at V and 5 bases at J, leaving 10 bases unmatched. The CDR3 sequence is 15 residues long.

The chain joins TRBV11-2 to TRBJ2-1, with a weak D call TRBD1 (5 bases). CDR1 is SGHAT, CDR2 FQNNGV, per germline. V lost 0 bases, J lost 7 bases, and 13 bases lay in between. The length of the CDR3 is 15 residues. The CDR3 sequence is CASSLDIGPGNEQFF. The CDR3 DNA reads TGTGCCAGCAGCTTAGATATCGGCCCAGGGAATGAGCAGTTCTTC.

CDR3 residues: CASSVAGGSNTGELFF. The CDR3 region has the DNA TGTGCCAGCAGCGTAGCGGGGGGTTCGAACACCGGGGAGCTGTTTTTT. This chain uses TRBV9 with TRBJ2-2; 7 bases map to TRBD2. The CDR3 covers 16 residues. V lost 0 bases and J lost 0; bases outside the gene matches: 2. CDR1 and CDR2 from the germline V gene are SGDLS and YYNGEE.